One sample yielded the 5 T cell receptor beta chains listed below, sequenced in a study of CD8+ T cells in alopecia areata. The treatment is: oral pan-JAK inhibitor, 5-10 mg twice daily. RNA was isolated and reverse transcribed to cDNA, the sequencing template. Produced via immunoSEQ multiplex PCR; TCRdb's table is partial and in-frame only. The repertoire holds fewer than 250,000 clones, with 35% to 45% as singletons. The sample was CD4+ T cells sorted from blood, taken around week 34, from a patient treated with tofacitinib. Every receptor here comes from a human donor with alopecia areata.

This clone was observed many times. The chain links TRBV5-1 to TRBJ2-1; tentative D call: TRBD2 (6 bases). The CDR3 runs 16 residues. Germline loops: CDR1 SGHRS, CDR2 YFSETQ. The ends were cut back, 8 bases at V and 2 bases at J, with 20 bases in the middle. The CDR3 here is CASSGSPGLPYNEQFF. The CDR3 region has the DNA TGCGCCAGTTCCGGGTCTCCGGGACTGCCCTACAATGAGCAGTTCTTC. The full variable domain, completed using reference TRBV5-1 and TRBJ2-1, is KAGVTQTPRYLIKTRGQQVTLSCSPISGHRSVSWYQQTPGQGLQFLFEYFSETQRNKGNFPGRFSGRQFSNSRSEMNVSTLELGDSALYLCASSGSPGLPYNEQFFGPGTRLTVL.

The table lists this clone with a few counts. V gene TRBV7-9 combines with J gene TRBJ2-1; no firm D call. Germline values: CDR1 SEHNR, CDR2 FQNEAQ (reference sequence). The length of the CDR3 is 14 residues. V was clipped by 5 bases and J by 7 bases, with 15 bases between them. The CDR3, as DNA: TGTGCCAGCAGCCAAGCAGCTTCCGGAAATGAGCAGTTCTTC. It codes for CASSQAASGNEQFF.

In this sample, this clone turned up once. The CDR3 reads CATSREGTGGRGNQPQHF. The CDR3 region has the DNA TGTGCCACCAGCAGAGAAGGGACAGGAGGCCGGGGCAATCAGCCCCAGCATTTT. The chain combines TRBV15 with TRBJ1-5, with 8 bases lining up with TRBD1. V gave up 0 bases and J gave up 2 bases; unmatched junction bases: 9. CDR1 LNHNV and CDR2 YYDKDF come from the germline V gene (reference sequence). The CDR3 has 18 amino acids.

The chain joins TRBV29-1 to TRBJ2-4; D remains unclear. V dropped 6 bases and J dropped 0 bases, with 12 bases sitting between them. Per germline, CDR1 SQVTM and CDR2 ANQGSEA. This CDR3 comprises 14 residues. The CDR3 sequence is CSVGPILAKNIQYF. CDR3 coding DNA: TGCAGCGTCGGACCGATACTAGCCAAAAACATTCAGTACTTC.

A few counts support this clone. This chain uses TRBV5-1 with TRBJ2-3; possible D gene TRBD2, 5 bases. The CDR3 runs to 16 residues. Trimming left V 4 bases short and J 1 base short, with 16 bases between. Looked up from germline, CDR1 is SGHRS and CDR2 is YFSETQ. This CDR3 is CASSAAPGTGTDTQYF. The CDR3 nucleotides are TGCGCCAGCAGCGCAGCACCGGGAACCGGCACAGATACGCAGTATTTT.